This entry describes one TCR beta chain. No antigen is known for it. Every sample had approximately 10^5 of its TCR templates assayed. The protocol was immunoSEQ multiplex PCR, while the TCRdb copy is restricted to in-frame clones and leaves out a portion. Here the sample spans more than 85,000 clones, 92% being singletons. This sample was included in a study of siplizumab effects on memory and regulatory T cells. Overall study results and limits: Treg-derived clones made up an average of approximately 64% of mappable alloreactive CD4+ clones with siplizumab and under 35% in controls. Confirmation was lacking for the suppressive function of proliferating Tregs derived from siplizumab cultures. Naive T cells were seemingly more diverse than memory cells, and major contributions to the alloresponse seemed to be made by them.

CDR1 is ENHRY, CDR2 SYGVKD, per germline. The CDR3 contains 16 residues. V shed 3 bases and J 4 bases; nucleotides not matched to a gene: 7. The chain employs TRBV10-3 and TRBJ2-3; 10 nucleotides agree with TRBD2. This TCR was recovered from a human donor in good health. Sequenced input: Tregs sorted from blood. The CDR3 reads CAISETGTSVADTQYF. As DNA, the CDR3 is TGTGCCATCAGTGAAACCGGGACTAGCGTGGCAGATACGCAGTATTTT.